One sample yielded the 18 T cell receptor beta chains listed below, sequenced in a study of blood T cell repertoires in COVID-19. Sequencing was performed with immunoSEQ multiplex PCR; in TCRdb, only in-frame clones are kept and a portion is missing. The table shows more than 85,000 clones, with about 90% occurring only once. Sequenced sample: peripheral blood. All receptors derive from a human donor with COVID-19, enrolled during active disease. The donor label of this sample is uncertain.

The V and J genes are TRBV5-4 and TRBJ2-1; TRBD1 aligns across 10 bases. After removal of 3 bases from V and 9 bases from J, the junction contained 15 bases not matched to a gene. The CDR3 sequence is 17 residues long. Germline V gene data show CDR1 as SGHNT and CDR2 as YYREEE (reference sequence). CDR3 nucleotide sequence: TGTGCCAGCAGCTCTCAGACAGGGGGCCTCATTACTGGTGAGCAGTTCTTC. Protein sequence: CASSSQTGGLITGEQFF.

The chain couples TRBV6-5 to TRBJ1-5; 9 nucleotides agree with TRBD1. Losses at the gene ends were 10 bases for V and 2 bases for J; bases not matched to a gene: 6. This CDR3 is built from 14 residues. Looked up from germline, CDR1 is MNHEY and CDR2 is SVGAGI. The CDR3 DNA sequence: TGTGCCACCGGGGGACAGGGTCGCAATCAGCCCCAGCATTTT. Translated: CATGGQGRNQPQHF.

The chain links TRBV7-8 to TRBJ1-5, with TRBD1 as a possible D gene (5 bases). V shed 4 bases and J shed 0 bases, with 10 bases lying between them. In germline, CDR1 is SGHVS, CDR2 FQNEAQ. This CDR3 contains 15 residues. CDR3: CASSWLTDSNQPQHF. DNA of the CDR3: TGTGCCAGCAGCTGGCTGACAGATAGCAATCAGCCCCAGCATTTT.

In this sample, this clone turned up once. The V call is TRBV7-9, the J call TRBJ1-5, with 7 bases fitting TRBD1. The J segment lost 3 bases and the V segment lost 5 bases, leaving 4 bases of the junction unmatched. This CDR3 is 14 amino acids long. CDR1 and CDR2 (germline): SEHNR, FQNEAQ (reference sequence). CDR3 residues: CASSLQGYNQPQHF. The CDR3 coding sequence is TGTGCCAGCAGCCTACAGGGGTACAATCAGCCCCAGCATTTT.

The V gene is TRBV18, the J gene TRBJ2-1; TRBD1 matches 7 bases. Germline trimming cut 4 bases from V and 2 bases from J; bases unmatched to any gene: 17. The germline CDR1 and CDR2 sequences are KGHSH and LQKENI. The CDR3 contains 19 residues. CDR3 in DNA: TGTGCCAGCTCACGTGACAGGGTTCAACCCTTTAATCCCTACAATGAGCAGTTCTTC. Translated: CASSRDRVQPFNPYNEQFF.

This chain uses TRBV9 with TRBJ1-1; the D gene is possibly TRBD1 (5 bases). The CDR3 has 15 residues. The germline V and J ends were trimmed by 0 bases and 1 base, with 10 bases remaining between them. The V gene's germline CDR1 is SGDLS and CDR2 YYNGEE. The CDR3 DNA sequence: TGTGCCAGCAGCGTAGACCGACAGACGAACACTGAAGCTTTCTTT. Translation gives CASSVDRQTNTEAFF.

V and J are TRBV6-5 and TRBJ2-7; D is perhaps TRBD1 (6 bases). V was trimmed by 6 bases and J by 3 bases, leaving 18 bases between them. The germline CDR1 and CDR2 sequences are MNHEY and SVGAGI. CDR3 length: 15 residues. The CDR3 DNA is TGTGCCAGCAGCCTAGAGCAGGGGACGAACTACGAGCAGTACTTC. This gives the protein CASSLEQGTNYEQYF.

The chain uses TRBV25-1 and TRBJ1-5; D unresolved. Germline V CDR1 and CDR2: MGHDK, SYGVNS. V was clipped by 1 base and J by 0 bases, with 10 bases between them. The length of the CDR3 is 16 residues. For the CDR3, the DNA is TGTGCCAGCAGTGAATCCCCCGGGGATAGCAATCAGCCCCAGCATTTT. It is translated as CASSESPGDSNQPQHF.

The chain couples TRBV27 to TRBJ1-6; 8 bases are a match to TRBD1. From germline, CDR1 is MNHEY and CDR2 SMNVEV (reference sequence). The CDR3 is made up of 17 amino acids. V shed 3 bases, J shed 7 bases, and the junction held 11 bases outside the gene matches. CDR3 coding DNA: TGTGCCAGCAGTTTTCAAACTCGGACAGGGTCAAATTCACCCCTCCACTTT. It is translated as CASSFQTRTGSNSPLHF.

Worth noting for this clone: The germline gene is not matched at one end of the junction; a read error may be the cause. This chain links TRBV7-2 with TRBJ2-7; TRBD2 aligns across 14 bases. The length of the CDR3 is 12 residues. Per germline, CDR1 SGHTA and CDR2 FQGNSA. In DNA form, the CDR3 reads TGTGCCAGCAGCCCGGGGACTAGCGGGAGCACCTTC. Protein sequence: CASSPGTSGSTF.

The chain recombines TRBV2 with TRBJ1-2; the D is unclear. The V and J ends lost 8 bases and 6 bases respectively, with 7 bases between them. In germline, CDR1 is SNHLY, CDR2 FYNNEI. The CDR3 covers 10 residues. DNA for the CDR3: TGTGCCAGCGGTCCAGATGGCTACACCTTC. As protein: CASGPDGYTF.

The chain has TRBV29-1 and TRBJ1-2; no firm D call. The V gene lost 5 bases and the J gene lost 2 bases, with 6 bases spanning the gap. The V gene's germline CDR1 is SQVTM and CDR2 ANQGSEA. This CDR3 spans 11 amino acids. The DNA of the CDR3 is TGCAGCGTTTGGCAGAACTATGGCTACACCTTC. Encoded protein: CSVWQNYGYTF.

The chain combines TRBV19 with TRBJ1-3; D not resolved. CDR3 length: 15 residues. Germline CDR1 and CDR2: LNHDA and SQIVND (reference sequence). V was trimmed by 7 bases and J by 0 bases, leaving 13 bases between them. DNA for the CDR3: TGTGCCAGTACAGATCGGGGTTACTCTGGAAACACCATATATTTT. Amino acids: CASTDRGYSGNTIYF.

J is TRBJ1-1 and V is TRBV6-6; D is undetermined. The CDR3 spans 15 residues. Germline lookup yields CDR1 MNHNY and CDR2 SVGAGI (reference sequence). Trimming removed 2 bases from V and 2 bases from J, with 12 bases in between. CDR3 protein: CASSYPGLKNTEAFF. CDR3 nucleotides: TGTGCCAGCAGTTACCCGGGTCTCAAAAACACTGAAGCTTTCTTT.

This chain joins TRBV7-9 and TRBJ1-2; D uncertain. Trimming pared 5 bases from V and 0 bases from J, leaving 13 bases between. Germline V gene lookup returns CDR1 SEHNR and CDR2 FQNEAQ (reference sequence). The CDR3 totals 15 residues. CDR3: CASSLSEVTNYGYTF. In DNA, the CDR3 is TGTGCCAGCAGCCTCTCGGAGGTTACTAACTATGGCTACACCTTC.

This clone has a handful of counts. The genes are TRBV19 and TRBJ1-5, with TRBD1 identical over 11 bases. The germline V gene has CDR1 LNHDA and CDR2 SQIVND (reference sequence). With V trimmed by 4 bases and J by 4 bases, 3 bases remained unmatched. This CDR3 is built from 15 residues. The CDR3 DNA sequence: TGTGCCAGTAGTACCCGGGACAGGGGGAATCAGCCCCAGCATTTT. Protein sequence: CASSTRDRGNQPQHF. The whole variable domain, remainder taken from reference TRBV19 and TRBJ1-5, is DGGITQSPKYLFRKEGQNVTLSCEQNLNHDAMYWYRQDPGQGLRLIYYSQIVNDFQKGDIAEGYSVSREKKESFPLTVTSAQKNPTAFYLCASSTRDRGNQPQHFGDGTRLSIL.

The rearrangement uses TRBV21-1 and TRBJ1-1; TRBD1, as called in the table, went unchecked against the DNA. TRBV21-1 is a recognized pseudogene. This CDR3 region has 15 residues. This chain's CDR3 is CASSTYDRVLSEAFF. The CDR3, as DNA: TGTGCCAGCAGCACTTACGACAGGGTCCTGTCTGAAGCTTTCTTT.

The gene calls are TRBV5-1 and TRBJ1-1; TRBD1 aligns across 12 bases. CDR3 size: 15 residues. The germline gives CDR1 SGHRS, CDR2 YFSETQ. Trimming took 4 bases from V and 4 from J; bases not matched to a gene: 5. The CDR3 DNA reads as TGCGCCAGCAGCCCGGGGACAGGGGGCCTCACTGAAGCTTTCTTT. Its translation is CASSPGTGGLTEAFF. Full variable domain (remainder filled in from reference TRBV5-1 and TRBJ1-1): KAGVTQTPRYLIKTRGQQVTLSCSPISGHRSVSWYQQTPGQGLQFLFEYFSETQRNKGNFPGRFSGRQFSNSRSEMNVSTLELGDSALYLCASSPGTGGLTEAFFGQGTRLTVV.